This T cell receptor beta chain is drawn from a study of T cells in Graves' hyperthyroidism and ophthalmopathy. General study results and limits: Most thyroid-expanded clonotypes above 0.001 were also found in blood. Ophthalmopathy, which appeared later, was predicted by the model a median about 6 months before onset.

Germline CDR1 MGHRA, CDR2 YSYEKL. CDR3 length: 17 amino acids. V lost 0 bases and J lost 5; bases outside the gene matches: 5. RNA transcripts served as the template for amplifying TCR beta CDR3 regions. With the HTBI primer set, the TCR CDR3 went through a first round of RT-PCR. TCRdb recomputed calls from the multiplex PCR reads with MiXCR, one row per CDR3 protein. The sample has about 420,000 distinct CDR3 sequences, around 16% seen once. This clonotype was picked up a small number of times. Its matching antigen is unknown. The sequencing input was blood. J is TRBJ2-5 and V is TRBV4-1, with TRBD2 matching 14 bases. The source is a woman aged 18-29 years with Graves' hyperthyroidism. The CDR3 DNA follows: TGCGCCAGCAGCCAAGATCTGAGACTAGCGGGAGGGGAGACCCAGTACTTC. Translating it yields CASSQDLRLAGGETQYF.